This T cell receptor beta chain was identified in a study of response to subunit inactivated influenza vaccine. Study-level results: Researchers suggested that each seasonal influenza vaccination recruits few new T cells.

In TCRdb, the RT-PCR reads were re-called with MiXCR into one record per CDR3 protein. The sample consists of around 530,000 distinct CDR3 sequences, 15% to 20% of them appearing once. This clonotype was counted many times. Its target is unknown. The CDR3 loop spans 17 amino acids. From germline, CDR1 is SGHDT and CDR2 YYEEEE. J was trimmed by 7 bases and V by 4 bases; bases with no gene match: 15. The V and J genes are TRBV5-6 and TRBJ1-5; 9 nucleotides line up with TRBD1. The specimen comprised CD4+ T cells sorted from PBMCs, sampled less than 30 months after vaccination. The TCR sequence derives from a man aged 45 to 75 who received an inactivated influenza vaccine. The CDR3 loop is CASSLGSGTGREQPQHF. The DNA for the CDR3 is TGTGCCAGCAGCCTTGGATCGGGGACAGGGCGGGAACAGCCCCAGCATTTT.